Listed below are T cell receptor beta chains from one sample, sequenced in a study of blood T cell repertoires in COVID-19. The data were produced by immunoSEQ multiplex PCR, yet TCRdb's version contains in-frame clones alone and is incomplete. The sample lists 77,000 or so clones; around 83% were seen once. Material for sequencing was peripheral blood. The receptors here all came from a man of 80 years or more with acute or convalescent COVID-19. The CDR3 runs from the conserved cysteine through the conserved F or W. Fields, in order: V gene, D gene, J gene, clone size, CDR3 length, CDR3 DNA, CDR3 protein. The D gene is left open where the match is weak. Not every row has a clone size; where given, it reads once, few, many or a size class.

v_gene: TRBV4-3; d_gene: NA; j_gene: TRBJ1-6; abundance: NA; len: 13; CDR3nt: TGCGCCAGCAGCCAATCGCTAGATTCGCCCCTCCACTTT; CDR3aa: CASSQSLDSPLHF
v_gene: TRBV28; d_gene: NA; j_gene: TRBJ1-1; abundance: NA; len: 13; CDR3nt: TGTGCCAGCAGTCTCAACTGGTCGGGTGAAGCTTTCTTT; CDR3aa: CASSLNWSGEAFF
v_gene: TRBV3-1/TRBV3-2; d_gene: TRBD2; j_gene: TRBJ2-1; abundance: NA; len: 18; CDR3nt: TGTGCCAGCAGCCAAGAATTAGCGGGAGGACTCTCCTACAATGAGCAGTTCTTC; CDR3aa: CASSQELAGGLSYNEQFF
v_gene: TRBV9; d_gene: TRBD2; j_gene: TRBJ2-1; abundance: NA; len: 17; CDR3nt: TGTGCCAGCAGCGTACAGGCTAGCGGGGGGCTCTACAATGAGCAGTTCTTC; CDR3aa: CASSVQASGGLYNEQFF
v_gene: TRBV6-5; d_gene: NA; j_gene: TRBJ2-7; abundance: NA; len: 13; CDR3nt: TGTGCCACCACAGGGGGGGGCCTCTACGAGCAGTACTTC; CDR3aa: CATTGGGLYEQYF
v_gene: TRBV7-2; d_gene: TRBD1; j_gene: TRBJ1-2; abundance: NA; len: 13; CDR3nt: TGTGCCAGCAGCTCGGGACAGGGCTATGGCTACACCTTC; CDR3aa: CASSSGQGYGYTF
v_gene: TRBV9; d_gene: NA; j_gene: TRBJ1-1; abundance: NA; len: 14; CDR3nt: TGTGCCACCATACAGGGAGGGACGAACACTGAAGCTTTCTTT; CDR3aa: CATIQGGTNTEAFF
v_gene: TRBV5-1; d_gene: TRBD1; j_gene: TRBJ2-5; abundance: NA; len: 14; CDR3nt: TGCGCCAGCCAAACAGGGGGCTTCCAAGAGACCCAGTACTTC; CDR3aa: CASQTGGFQETQYF
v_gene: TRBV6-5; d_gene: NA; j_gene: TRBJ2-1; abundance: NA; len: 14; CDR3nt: TGTGCCAGCAGCCTTTACGAGAGCTACAATGAGCAGTTCTTC; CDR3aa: CASSLYESYNEQFF
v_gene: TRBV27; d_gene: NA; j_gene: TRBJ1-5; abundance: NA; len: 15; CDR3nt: TGTGCCACCGAGAGGGGGTTATATAGCAATCAGCCCCAGCATTTT; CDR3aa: CATERGLYSNQPQHF
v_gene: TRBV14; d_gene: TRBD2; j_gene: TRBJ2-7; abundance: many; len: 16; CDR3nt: TGTGCCAGCAGCCCTCTTGGGACTAGCGGGCTCTACGAGCAGTACTTC; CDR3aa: CASSPLGTSGLYEQYF
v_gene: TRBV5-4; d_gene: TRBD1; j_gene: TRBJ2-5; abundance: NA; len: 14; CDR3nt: TGTGCCAGCAGAGGGACAGCCAGCCAAGAGACCCAGTACTTC; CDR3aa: CASRGTASQETQYF
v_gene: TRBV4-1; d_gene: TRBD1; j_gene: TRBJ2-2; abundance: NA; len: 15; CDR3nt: TGCGCCAGCAGCCCCGGGACAGGGGATGCCGGGGAGCTGTTTTTT; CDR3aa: CASSPGTGDAGELFF
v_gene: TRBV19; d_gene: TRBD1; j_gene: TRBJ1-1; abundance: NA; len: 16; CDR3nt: TGTGCCAGTAGTATAGCAGGGACAGGGGAGAACACTGAAGCTTTCTTT; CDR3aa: CASSIAGTGENTEAFF
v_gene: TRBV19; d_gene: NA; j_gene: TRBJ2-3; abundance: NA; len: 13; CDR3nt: TGTGCCAGTAGTATAAGCGGTCCAGATACGCAGTATTTT; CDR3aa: CASSISGPDTQYF
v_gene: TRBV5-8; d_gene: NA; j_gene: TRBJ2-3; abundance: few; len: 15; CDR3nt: TGTGCCAGCAGCTACTCAGGCGTGGGCACAGATACGCAGTATTTT; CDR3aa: CASSYSGVGTDTQYF
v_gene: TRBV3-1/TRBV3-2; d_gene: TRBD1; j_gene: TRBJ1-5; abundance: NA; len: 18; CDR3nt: TGTGCCAGCAGCCAAACCCGGGACAGGGGGCCAGGCAATCAGCCCCAGCATTTT; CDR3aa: CASSQTRDRGPGNQPQHF
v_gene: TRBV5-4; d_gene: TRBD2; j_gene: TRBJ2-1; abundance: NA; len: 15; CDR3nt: TGTGCCAGCAGCCTTGGACTAGCGGGAAACAATGAGCAGTTCTTC; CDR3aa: CASSLGLAGNNEQFF
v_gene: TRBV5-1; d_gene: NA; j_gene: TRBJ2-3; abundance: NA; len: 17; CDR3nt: TGCGCCAGCAGCCCCCTCCGCGGCGGGGTGGACACAGATACGCAGTATTTT; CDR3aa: CASSPLRGGVDTDTQYF
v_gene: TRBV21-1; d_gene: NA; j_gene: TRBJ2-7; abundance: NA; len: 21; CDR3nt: TGTGCCAGCAGCAATATCTGTGGATTGGGACAGGGTCTGTTTTGCTCCTACGAGCAGTACTTC; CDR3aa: CASSNICGLGQGLFCSYEQYF
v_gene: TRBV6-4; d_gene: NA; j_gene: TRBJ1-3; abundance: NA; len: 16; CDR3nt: TGTGCCAGCAACGCCCCGGGACTCCTCTCTGGAAACACCATATATTTT; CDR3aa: CASNAPGLLSGNTIYF
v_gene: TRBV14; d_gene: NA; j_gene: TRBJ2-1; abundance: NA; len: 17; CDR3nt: TGTGCCAGCAGCCAAGGGGTGAGGGCATTCTGGTCCAATGAGCAGTTCTTC; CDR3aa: CASSQGVRAFWSNEQFF
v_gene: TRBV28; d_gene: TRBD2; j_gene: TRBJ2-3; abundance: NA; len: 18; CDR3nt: TGTGCCAGCATACCGCCGGGACTAGCCTTCGATCGCACAGATACGCAGTATTTT; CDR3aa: CASIPPGLAFDRTDTQYF
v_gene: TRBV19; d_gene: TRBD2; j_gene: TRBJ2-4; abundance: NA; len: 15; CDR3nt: TGTGCCAGTAGTATCCGGGGGGGTACCAAAAACATTCAGTACTTC; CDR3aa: CASSIRGGTKNIQYF
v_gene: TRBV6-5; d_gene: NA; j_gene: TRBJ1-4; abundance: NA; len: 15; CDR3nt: TGTGCCAGCAGTTACTCGAGGGGAGGGACTGAAAAACTGTTTTTT; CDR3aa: CASSYSRGGTEKLFF
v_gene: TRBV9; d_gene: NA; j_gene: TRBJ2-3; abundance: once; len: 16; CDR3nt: TGTGCCAGCAGCGTATCCCAGGGGTTGAACACAGATACGCAGTATTTT; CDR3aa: CASSVSQGLNTDTQYF
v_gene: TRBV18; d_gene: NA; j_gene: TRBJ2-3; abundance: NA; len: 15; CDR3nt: TGTGCCAGCTCACCTCCAGGGTTGAGACCAGATACGCAGTATTTT; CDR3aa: CASSPPGLRPDTQYF
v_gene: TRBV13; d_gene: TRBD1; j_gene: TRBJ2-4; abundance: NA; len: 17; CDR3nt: TGTGCCAGCAGCTTAGATTACAGGGGCCTAGCCAAAAACATTCAGTACTTC; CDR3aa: CASSLDYRGLAKNIQYF
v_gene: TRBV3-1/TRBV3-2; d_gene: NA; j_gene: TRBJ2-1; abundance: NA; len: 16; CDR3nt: TGTGCCAGCAGCCAAGTTTTCGAAACAGCAAACAATGAGCAGTTCTTC; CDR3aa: CASSQVFETANNEQFF
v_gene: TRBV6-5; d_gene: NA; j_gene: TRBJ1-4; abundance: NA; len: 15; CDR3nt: TGTGCCAGCAGCCGAGTAGTCGAAACTAATGAAAAACTGTTTTTT; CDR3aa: CASSRVVETNEKLFF
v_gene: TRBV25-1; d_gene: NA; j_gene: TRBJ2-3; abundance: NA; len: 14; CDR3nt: TGTGCCAGCAGTGGCGGGTTGGGGACAGATACGCAGTATTTT; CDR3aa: CASSGGLGTDTQYF
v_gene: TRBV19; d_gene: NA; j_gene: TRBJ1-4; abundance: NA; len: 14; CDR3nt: TGTGCCAGTAGTATAGAGAGGACTGCCGAAAAACTGTTTTTT; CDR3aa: CASSIERTAEKLFF
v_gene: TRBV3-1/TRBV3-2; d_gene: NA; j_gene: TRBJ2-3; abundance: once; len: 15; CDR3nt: TGTGCCAGCAGCCAAGGAGGACACAGCACAGATACGCAGTATTTT; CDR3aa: CASSQGGHSTDTQYF
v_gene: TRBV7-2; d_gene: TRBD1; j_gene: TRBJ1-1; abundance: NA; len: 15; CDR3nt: TGTGCCAGCAGCTTAGTCGACAGGGCGAACACTGAAGCTTTCTTT; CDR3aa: CASSLVDRANTEAFF
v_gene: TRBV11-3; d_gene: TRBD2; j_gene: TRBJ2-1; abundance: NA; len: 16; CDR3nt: TGTGCCAGCAGCTCCCCGACTAGCGGGGGGGCAGGAGAGCAGTTCTTC; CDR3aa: CASSSPTSGGAGEQFF
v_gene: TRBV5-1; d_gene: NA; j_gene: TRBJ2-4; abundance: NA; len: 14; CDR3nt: TGCGCCAGCAGCTTGTGGGAGGACGGAAACATTCAGTACTTC; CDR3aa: CASSLWEDGNIQYF
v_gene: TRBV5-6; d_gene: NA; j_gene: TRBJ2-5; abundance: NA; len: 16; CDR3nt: TGTGCCAGCAGCCTTATCCGGGGGACAGCACAAGAGACCCAGTACTTC; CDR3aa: CASSLIRGTAQETQYF
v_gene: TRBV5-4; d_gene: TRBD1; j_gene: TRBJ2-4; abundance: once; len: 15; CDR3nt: TGTGCCAGCAGCCCTCAGGGGGCAGTCAAAAACATTCAGTACTTC; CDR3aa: CASSPQGAVKNIQYF
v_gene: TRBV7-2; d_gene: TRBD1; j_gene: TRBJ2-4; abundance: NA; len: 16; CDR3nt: TGTGCCAGCAGCTTCCAGGCCGGGCAGGGGGACAACATTCAGTACTTC; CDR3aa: CASSFQAGQGDNIQYF
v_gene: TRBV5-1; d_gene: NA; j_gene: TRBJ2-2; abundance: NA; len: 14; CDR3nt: TGCGCCACCGCATCGGGAGTAGGCGCCGGGGAGCTGTTTTTT; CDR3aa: CATASGVGAGELFF
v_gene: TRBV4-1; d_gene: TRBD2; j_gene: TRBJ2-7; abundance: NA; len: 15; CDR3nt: TGCGCCAGCAGCCAAGGGACTAGCCTTTCCTACGAGCAGTACTTC; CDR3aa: CASSQGTSLSYEQYF
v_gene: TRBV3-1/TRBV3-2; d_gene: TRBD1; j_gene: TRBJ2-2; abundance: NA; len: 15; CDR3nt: TGTGCCAGCAGCCAAAGGGGGACAGAAACCGGGGAGCTGTTTTTT; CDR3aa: CASSQRGTETGELFF
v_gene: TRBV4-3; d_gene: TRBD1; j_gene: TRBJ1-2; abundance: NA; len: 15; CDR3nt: TGCGCCAGCAGCCAGGACAGGGGGATGCCCTATGGCTACACCTTC; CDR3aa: CASSQDRGMPYGYTF
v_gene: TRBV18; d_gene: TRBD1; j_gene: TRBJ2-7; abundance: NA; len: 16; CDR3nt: TGTGCCAGCTCGCCGACCGGGACAGGGGGTACCTACGAGCAGTACTTC; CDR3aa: CASSPTGTGGTYEQYF
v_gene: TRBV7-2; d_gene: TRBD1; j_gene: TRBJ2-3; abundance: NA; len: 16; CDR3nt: TGTGCCAGCAGCTTAACAGGGGTGGGTAGCACAGATACGCAGTATTTT; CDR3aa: CASSLTGVGSTDTQYF
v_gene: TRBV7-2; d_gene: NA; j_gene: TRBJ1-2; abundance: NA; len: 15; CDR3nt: TGTGCCAGCAGCTTATGGCAGGGCGCTAACTATGGCTACACCTTC; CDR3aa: CASSLWQGANYGYTF
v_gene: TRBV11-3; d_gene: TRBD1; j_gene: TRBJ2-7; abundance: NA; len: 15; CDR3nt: TGTGCCAGCAGCTCCCGGGACAGGGAGGGAGACGAGCAGTACTTC; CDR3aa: CASSSRDREGDEQYF
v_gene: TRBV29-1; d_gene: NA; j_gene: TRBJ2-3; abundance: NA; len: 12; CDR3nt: TGCAGCGTTGAAGCTGAGGAAAATACGCAGTATTTT; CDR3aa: CSVEAEENTQYF
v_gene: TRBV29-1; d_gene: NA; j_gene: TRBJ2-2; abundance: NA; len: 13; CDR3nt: TGCAGCGTTGGGGGGCTAGTAGGAGGGGAGCTGTTTTTT; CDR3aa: CSVGGLVGGELFF
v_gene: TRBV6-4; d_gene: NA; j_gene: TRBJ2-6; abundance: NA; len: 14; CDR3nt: TGTGCCAGCAGTGTGAGCTCTGGGGCCAACGTCCTGACTTTC; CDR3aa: CASSVSSGANVLTF
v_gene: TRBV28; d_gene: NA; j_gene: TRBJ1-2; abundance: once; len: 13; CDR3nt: TGTGCCAGCAGCTTCGGGACATCTGTCGGCTACACCTTC; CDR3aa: CASSFGTSVGYTF
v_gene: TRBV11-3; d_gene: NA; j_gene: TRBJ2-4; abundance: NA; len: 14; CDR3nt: TGTGCCAGCAGCTTAGATGGTACAGGGAACATTCAGTACTTC; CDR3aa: CASSLDGTGNIQYF
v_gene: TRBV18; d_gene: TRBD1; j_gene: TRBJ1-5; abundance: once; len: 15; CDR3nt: TGTGCCAGCTCATCGGACAGGGGGCTAATTCAGCCCCAGCATTTT; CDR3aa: CASSSDRGLIQPQHF